Shown below are 32 T cell receptor beta chains from a single sample sequenced in a study of shared clonotypes between healthy human individuals. Sequenced by immunoSEQ multiplex PCR; TCRdb stores in-frame clones only, minus some. The sample has under 1,100,000 clones; around 78% are singletons. Sequenced input: memory CD4+ T cells from PBMCs. Regarding subset: CD45RA-negative fraction. The receptors shown here come from a man younger than 35 in good health. Some clones in this sample may be carry-over from other donors' samples.

This clone was recorded once. The chain has TRBV28 and TRBJ2-5; 7 nucleotides line up with TRBD2. This CDR3 region has 15 residues. CDR1 and CDR2 from the germline V gene are MDHEN and SYDVKM. The V gene end was trimmed by 2 bases and the J gene end by 4 bases; junction bases not matched to a gene: 7. The CDR3 bases are TGTGCCAGCAGTTTACTCGGGGGAGGGCCAGAGACCCAGTACTTC. It encodes CASSLLGGGPETQYF. The entire variable domain, with the rest obtained from reference TRBV28 and TRBJ2-5, is as follows: DVKVTQSSRYLVKRTGEKVFLECVQDMDHENMFWYRQDPGLGLRLIYFSYDVKMKEKGDIPEGYSVSREKKERFSLILESASTNQTSMYLCASSLLGGGPETQYFGPGTRLLVL.

The chain combines TRBV23-1 with TRBJ1-1, with D possibly matching TRBD1 (6 bases). TRBV23-1 is identified as an open reading frame with a role that is uncertain. The CDR3 length is 13 residues. Trimming left V 3 bases short and J 3 bases short, with 8 bases between. CDR3 residues: CASSQGGHTEAFF. CDR3 nucleotides: TGCGCCAGCAGTCAGGGGGGGCACACTGAAGCTTTCTTT.

V is TRBV14 and J is TRBJ2-3; tentatively, D is TRBD1 or TRBD2 (5 bases each). The germline gives CDR1 SGHDN, CDR2 FVKESK. V was cut by 4 bases and J by 6 bases, with 14 bases left in between. CDR3 size: 14 residues. CDR3 residues: CASSPGTTIDTQYF. The CDR3 region has the DNA TGTGCCAGCAGCCCCGGGACCACGATCGATACGCAGTATTTT.

The rearrangement uses TRBV7-9 and TRBJ1-6; no clear D gene. Per germline, CDR1 SEHNR and CDR2 FQNEAQ (reference sequence). This CDR3 is built from 14 residues. V was trimmed by 3 bases and J by 5 bases, leaving 8 bases between them. The CDR3 reads CASSFRADNSPLHF. The CDR3 nucleotides are TGTGCCAGCAGCTTTCGGGCAGATAATTCACCCCTCCACTTT.

The genes are TRBV6-6 and TRBJ2-1; the D gene could be TRBD1 or TRBD2 (5 bases each). From germline, CDR1 is MNHNY and CDR2 SVGAGI (reference sequence). V was shortened by 4 bases and J by 2 bases, with 15 bases between the two germline ends. There are 16 residues in the CDR3. The CDR3 nucleotides are TGTGCCAGCAGTTCAACCGCCGGGGCACCCTACAATGAGCAGTTCTTC. Encoded protein: CASSSTAGAPYNEQFF.

In this sample, this clone turned up once. The V call is TRBV4-1, the J call TRBJ2-7; TRBD1 matches 9 bases. Germline V gives CDR1 MGHRA, CDR2 YSYEKL. This CDR3 contains 18 residues. J lost 1 base, V lost 1 base, and 11 bases had no gene match. The CDR3 region has the DNA TGCGCCAGCAGCCAAGTAGTCAACTCCGGGACAGGGTCCTACGAGCAGTACTTC. This sequence encodes CASSQVVNSGTGSYEQYF.

This rearrangement joins TRBV5-1 to TRBJ2-1, with D perhaps TRBD1 or TRBD2 (5 bases each). Germline V gene sequence: CDR1 SGHRS, CDR2 YFSETQ. With 5 bases removed from V and 7 bases from J, the gap between germline ends came to 19 bases. The CDR3 is made up of 15 amino acids. The CDR3 here is CASSNDPGRANEQFF. CDR3 coding DNA: TGCGCCAGCAGTAATGATCCGGGACGCGCGAATGAGCAGTTCTTC.

The chain couples TRBV18 to TRBJ2-2; 10 positions agree with TRBD1. Germline values: CDR1 KGHSH, CDR2 LQKENI. J was trimmed by 4 bases and V by 5 bases; bases with no gene match: 10. The CDR3 length is 17 residues. DNA for the CDR3: TGTGCCAGCTCATCGACAGGGGGCAGATATCTCACCGGGGAGCTGTTTTTT. It codes for CASSSTGGRYLTGELFF. Drawing the rest from reference TRBV18 and TRBJ2-2, the complete variable domain is NAGVMQNPRHLVRRRGQEARLRCSPMKGHSHVYWYRQLPEEGLKFMVYLQKENIIDESGMPKERFSAEFPKEGPSILRIQQVVRGDSAAYFCASSSTGGRYLTGELFFGEGSRLTVL.

This sequence joins TRBV5-1 and TRBJ2-2, with 10 bases identical to TRBD1. The germline CDR1 and CDR2 sequences are SGHRS and YFSETQ. The junction had 8 bases not matched to a gene; V was cut back by 3 bases and J by 6 bases. The CDR3 sequence is 16 residues long. CDR3 in amino acids: CASSSSTGGSSGELFF. The CDR3, as DNA: TGCGCCAGCAGCTCCTCGACAGGGGGCTCCTCCGGGGAGCTGTTTTTT.

The chain combines TRBV28 with TRBJ1-2; D gene ambiguous. CDR1 MDHEN and CDR2 SYDVKM come from the germline V gene. V dropped 4 bases and J dropped 11 bases, with 14 bases sitting between them. The CDR3 sequence is 12 residues long. The CDR3 coding sequence is TGTGCCAGCAGTTCACGGCCGCCTTCGTACACCTTC. As protein: CASSSRPPSYTF.

The table lists this clone with a count of one. The rearrangement joins TRBV19 to TRBJ2-1; D is tentatively TRBD1 or TRBD2 (6 bases each). The CDR3 has 15 residues. Per germline, CDR1 LNHDA and CDR2 SQIVND (reference sequence). The germline V and J ends were trimmed by 6 bases and 4 bases, with 16 bases remaining between them. DNA for the CDR3: TGTGCCAGTAGGAGTAGGGGGGCGTCTTACAATGAGCAGTTCTTC. Its translation is CASRSRGASYNEQFF. The full variable domain, in which reference TRBV19 and TRBJ2-1 provide the parts outside the CDR3, is DGGITQSPKYLFRKEGQNVTLSCEQNLNHDAMYWYRQDPGQGLRLIYYSQIVNDFQKGDIAEGYSVSREKKESFPLTVTSAQKNPTAFYLCASRSRGASYNEQFFGPGTRLTVL.

The rearrangement uses TRBV4-3 and TRBJ1-4; D is uncertain. Germline assignment: CDR1 LGHNA and CDR2 YSLEER. Trimming cost V 1 base and J 5 bases, with 11 bases left between them. The CDR3 consists of 15 residues. The DNA of the CDR3 is TGCGCCAGCAGCCAAGGCCCGCTCGGAAATGAAAAACTGTTTTTT. Protein: CASSQGPLGNEKLFF.

The chain joins TRBV21-1 to TRBJ2-3; no DNA check was done on the table's D call, TRBD2. TRBV21-1 is a pseudogene segment. The CDR3 is 14 residues long. Here the CDR3 reads CASSTSGSTDTQYF. As DNA, the CDR3 is TGTGCCAGCAGCACTAGCGGGAGTACAGATACGCAGTATTTT.

Details on this clone: Distinct nucleotide sequences in the sample also encode this CDR3. CDR3 bases: TGTGCCAGCAGTTTTATGAACACTGAAGCTTTCTTT. Translation gives CASSFMNTEAFF. The V gene is TRBV28, the J gene TRBJ1-1; D ambiguous. V gave up 3 bases and J gave up 0 bases, with 2 bases separating them. Germline CDR1 reads MDHEN; CDR2 reads SYDVKM. CDR3 length: 12 amino acids.

The rearrangement links TRBV7-6 to TRBJ1-3; no clear D gene. Germline lookup yields CDR1 SGHVS and CDR2 FNYEAQ. Trimming removed 3 bases at V and 0 bases at J, with 6 bases between. The CDR3 is made up of 14 amino acids. Written as DNA, the CDR3 is TGTGCCAGCAGCTTTGATGACTCTGGAAACACCATATATTTT. Its translation is CASSFDDSGNTIYF.

The chain carries TRBV10-3 and TRBJ1-2; D call uncertain. CDR3 size: 15 residues. Per germline, CDR1 ENHRY and CDR2 SYGVKD. The V gene lost 6 bases and the J gene lost 2 bases, with 16 bases spanning the gap. In nucleotides, the CDR3 is TGTGCCATCAGCATGTCCGGGAACAAGAACTATGGCTACACCTTC. Amino acids: CAISMSGNKNYGYTF.

The V and J genes are TRBV6-5 and TRBJ1-2; 9 bases are a match to TRBD1. Germline CDR1 is MNHEY and CDR2 is SVGAGI. Trimming took 6 bases from V and 8 from J; bases not matched to a gene: 10. This CDR3 has 14 residues. The CDR3 bases are TGTGCCAGCAGAGGGACAGGGCGACATGGGGGCTACACCTTC. This sequence encodes CASRGTGRHGGYTF.

This rearrangement joins TRBV7-2 to TRBJ2-5; tentatively, D is TRBD2 (5 bases). The CDR3 totals 14 residues. CDR1 and CDR2 (germline): SGHTA, FQGNSA. Trimming shortened V by 3 bases and J by 4 bases, and 12 bases separated the two germline ends. The CDR3 DNA is TGTGCCAGCAGCTTCGACGCGGGTACAGAGACCCAGTACTTC. Its translation is CASSFDAGTETQYF.

The V and J genes are TRBV29-1 and TRBJ1-2, with a weak D call TRBD1 (5 bases). The ends were cut back, 7 bases at V and 8 bases at J, with 20 bases in the middle. This CDR3 is built from 13 residues. The germline V gene has CDR1 SQVTM and CDR2 ANQGSEA. The CDR3 protein is CSAGGRESPGYTF. The CDR3 DNA reads as TGCAGCGCCGGGGGGAGGGAATCCCCCGGCTACACCTTC.

The gene calls are TRBV6-1 and TRBJ1-5; a possible D gene is TRBD1 (5 bases). V lost 4 bases and J 2 bases, leaving 12 bases between the germline ends. This CDR3 has 15 residues. Germline CDR1 reads MNHNS; CDR2 reads SASEGT. This CDR3 is CASSGAGTRNQPQHF. CDR3 in DNA: TGTGCCAGCAGTGGGGCCGGGACTCGCAATCAGCCCCAGCATTTT.

V gene TRBV5-1 combines with J gene TRBJ2-7; TRBD1 agrees at 7 bases. This CDR3 has 14 residues. CDR1 SGHRS and CDR2 YFSETQ come from the germline V gene. The V segment lost 4 bases and the J segment 4 bases; nucleotides outside the gene matches: 8. Here the CDR3 DNA reads TGCGCCAGCAGCGGTTCGGGGACAGAGTACGAGCAGTACTTC. Protein sequence: CASSGSGTEYEQYF.

The J gene is TRBJ2-7, the V gene TRBV27; maybe TRBD1 (6 bases). The CDR3 contains 16 residues. Germline-derived CDR1 and CDR2 are MNHEY and SMNVEV (reference sequence). Trimming took off 3 bases at V and 1 base at J, with 16 bases between the two ends. The CDR3 nucleotides are TGTGCCAGCAGTTTGACAGGCACTGGGGTTTCCTACGAGCAGTACTTC. Translation gives CASSLTGTGVSYEQYF.

The rearrangement uses TRBV30 and TRBJ1-5; TRBD1 is a possible D gene (5 bases). The CDR3 sequence is 13 residues long. Germline V CDR1 and CDR2: GTSNPN, SVGIG (reference sequence). The V gene lost 5 bases and the J gene lost 3 bases, with 11 bases spanning the gap. CDR3 DNA: TGTGCCTGGGGGGGAAGCCTCAATCAGCCCCAGCATTTT. It translates to CAWGGSLNQPQHF.

The rearrangement links TRBV30 to TRBJ2-2; tentatively, D is TRBD2 (6 bases). Looked up from germline, CDR1 is GTSNPN and CDR2 is SVGIG (reference sequence). The CDR3 is made up of 15 amino acids. The V and J ends lost 4 bases and 3 bases respectively, with 15 bases between them. In DNA, the CDR3 is TGTGCCTGGAACGGGAGCCCAACGGACACCGGGGAGCTGTTTTTT. This translates into CAWNGSPTDTGELFF.

This clone was detected many times. The same CDR3 arises from other DNA sequences in this sample as well. V gene TRBV7-3 combines with J gene TRBJ1-1; the match to TRBD1 covers 7 bases. The CDR3 extends over 13 amino acids. V lost 4 bases and J lost 3; bases outside the gene matches: 2. Looked up from germline, CDR1 is SGHTA and CDR2 is FQGTGA. The CDR3 sequence is CASSSQGDTEAFF. The DNA for the CDR3 is TGTGCCAGCAGCTCCCAGGGGGACACTGAAGCTTTCTTT. Drawing the rest from reference TRBV7-3 and TRBJ1-1, the complete variable domain is GAGVSQTPSNKVTEKGKYVELRCDPISGHTALYWYRQSLGQGPEFLIYFQGTGAADDSGLPNDRFFAVRPEGSVSTLKIQRTERGDSAVYLCASSSQGDTEAFFGQGTRLTVV.

The rearrangement joins TRBV7-9 to TRBJ2-1, with a possible D match to TRBD2 (6 bases). Germline values: CDR1 SEHNR, CDR2 FQNEAQ (reference sequence). The CDR3 is 12 residues long. V shed 5 bases and J shed 8 bases, with 10 bases lying between them. CDR3 sequence reads: CASSPRDYEQFF. DNA for the CDR3: TGTGCCAGCAGCCCCCGGGACTATGAGCAGTTCTTC.

J is TRBJ2-7 and V is TRBV27; tentative D call: TRBD2 (5 bases). Germline lookup yields CDR1 MNHEY and CDR2 SMNVEV (reference sequence). The CDR3 has 13 amino acids. Trimming cost V 3 bases and J 2 bases, with 8 bases left between them. CDR3 in DNA: TGTGCCAGCAGTTTCCGGGGTGCCTACGAGCAGTACTTC. This encodes CASSFRGAYEQYF.

V usage is TRBV11-1 and J usage is TRBJ2-5; tentatively, D is TRBD2 (5 bases). The CDR3 spans 15 residues. Trimming left V 5 bases short and J 2 bases short, with 15 bases between. Germline V gene data show CDR1 as SGHAT and CDR2 as FQDESV (reference sequence). Written as DNA, the CDR3 is TGTGCCAGCAGCCGCGTGGGCGGGCGGCAAGAGACCCAGTACTTC. Amino acid sequence: CASSRVGGRQETQYF.

This clone was seen just once. This chain joins TRBV27 and TRBJ1-2; D is possibly TRBD1 (5 bases). V was trimmed by 0 bases and J by 3 bases, leaving 14 bases between them. This CDR3 has 16 amino acids. Germline V gene lookup returns CDR1 MNHEY and CDR2 SMNVEV (reference sequence). DNA of the CDR3: TGTGCCAGCAGTTTATCTTCGGGACGTACTCACTATGGCTACACCTTC. Translation gives CASSLSSGRTHYGYTF.

V is TRBV5-6 and J is TRBJ1-2, with a weak D call TRBD1 (6 bases). Trimming pared 6 bases from V and 4 bases from J, leaving 16 bases between. Germline V gene lookup returns CDR1 SGHDT and CDR2 YYEEEE. This CDR3 comprises 14 residues. CDR3 in DNA: TGTGCCAGCACCGGACAGCTATCGGGCTATGGCTACACCTTC. Protein sequence: CASTGQLSGYGYTF. The variable domain in full, completed from reference TRBV5-6 and TRBJ1-2, reads DAGVTQSPTHLIKTRGQQVTLRCSPKSGHDTVSWYQQALGQGPQFIFQYYEEEERQRGNFPDRFSGHQFPNYSSELNVNALLLGDSALYLCASTGQLSGYGYTFGSGTRLTVV.

The rearrangement links TRBV29-1 to TRBJ2-5, with no clear D. The CDR3 length is 12 residues. V dropped 5 bases and J dropped 5 bases, with 12 bases sitting between them. Germline V gene lookup returns CDR1 SQVTM and CDR2 ANQGSEA. The CDR3 DNA reads as TGCAGCGTTCAGACCGATACGGAGACCCAGTACTTC. Translated: CSVQTDTETQYF. Complete variable domain (other parts from reference TRBV29-1 and TRBJ2-5): SAVISQKPSRDICQRGTSLTIQCQVDSQVTMMFWYRQQPGQSLTLIATANQGSEATYESGFVIDKFPISRPNLTFSTLTVSNMSPEDSSIYLCSVQTDTETQYFGPGTRLLVL.

This clone was observed a handful of times. The rearrangement uses TRBV6-1 and TRBJ2-3; 7 bases match TRBD1. CDR1 is MNHNS, CDR2 SASEGT, per germline. CDR3 length equals 15 residues. V was pared by 0 bases and J by 4 bases, with 4 bases of the junction left unmatched. The DNA for the CDR3 is TGTGCCAGCAGTGAAGCGCTTCAGGGGGCAGATACGCAGTATTTT. This sequence encodes CASSEALQGADTQYF.